These 27 T cell receptor beta chains share one sample of origin, sequenced in a study of blood T cell repertoires in COVID-19. Generated by immunoSEQ multiplex PCR, the TCRdb table keeps only in-frame clones and is missing some. The sample records some 180,000 clones, about three quarters being singletons. The sequenced sample was peripheral blood. All receptors derive from a woman between 45 and 65 years old with active or convalescent COVID-19.

V and J are TRBV7-9 and TRBJ2-7, with 7 bases that match TRBD1. The length of the CDR3 is 17 residues. Losses at the gene ends were 5 bases for V and 5 bases for J; bases not matched to a gene: 18. Per the germline V gene, CDR1 is SEHNR and CDR2 is FQNEAQ (reference sequence). CDR3 DNA sequence: TGTGCCAGCAGCCGCACCCCCTCCCGGAACAGGGGCAACGAGCAGTACTTC. As protein: CASSRTPSRNRGNEQYF.

The chain couples TRBV6-6 to TRBJ1-3; a possible D gene is TRBD1 (6 bases). This CDR3 contains 14 residues. Trimming removed 6 bases at V and 7 bases at J, with 16 bases between. Germline V lookup: CDR1 MNHNY, CDR2 SVGAGI (reference sequence). The CDR3 nucleotides are TGTGCCAGCAGCTTAAGACAGGAAATTAACACCATATATTTT. Its protein is CASSLRQEINTIYF.

The count of this clone is one. This chain connects TRBV18 to TRBJ2-1; 14 bases map to TRBD2. The germline CDR1 and CDR2 sequences are KGHSH and LQKENI. The CDR3 contains 17 residues. Unmatched junction bases numbered 7, after V lost 4 bases and J lost 5 bases. The CDR3 loop reads CASSLNSGLAGDNEQFF. DNA for the CDR3: TGTGCCAGCTCACTAAATTCGGGACTAGCGGGGGACAATGAGCAGTTCTTC.

The V and J genes are TRBV12-3 or TRBV12-4 and TRBJ2-5; D call uncertain. The CDR3 consists of 10 residues. Deletions cut 6 bases from V and 5 bases from J, with 4 bases between. The CDR3 DNA sequence: TGTGCCAGCAGCGGTGAGACCCAGTACTTC. This encodes CASSGETQYF.

The table lists this clone with a count of one. The CDR3 nucleotides are TGTGCCAGCAGTGAGTGGGGACTAGCGGGAGGGTCGAGCTCCTACGAGCAGTACTTC. Encoded protein: CASSEWGLAGGSSSYEQYF. This chain joins TRBV2 and TRBJ2-7; 16 nucleotides agree with TRBD2. Germline V gives CDR1 SNHLY, CDR2 FYNNEI. V lost 3 bases to trimming and J lost 0 bases; unmatched junction nucleotides: 8. This CDR3 has 19 amino acids.

The V gene is TRBV4-2, the J gene TRBJ1-2; 7 bases match TRBD1. CDR1 and CDR2 (germline): LGHNA, YNFKEQ. The CDR3 totals 14 residues. V was clipped by 4 bases and J by 5 bases; unmatched bases: 7. The CDR3 loop reads CASSLDRVGYGYTF. The CDR3 bases are TGTGCCAGCAGCCTAGACAGGGTTGGGTATGGCTACACCTTC.

This CDR3 is CASSSGGEAFF. The CDR3 DNA reads TGCGCCAGCAGCTCCGGCGGTGAAGCTTTCTTT. V gene TRBV4-1 combines with J gene TRBJ1-1; no clear D. This CDR3 contains 11 residues. Germline V lookup: CDR1 MGHRA, CDR2 YSYEKL. Trimming shortened V by 5 bases and J by 7 bases, and 8 bases separated the two germline ends.

This chain joins TRBV5-1 and TRBJ2-1; a possible D gene is TRBD2 (5 bases). The V end was cut by 2 bases, the J end by 8 bases, with 11 bases between. From germline, CDR1 is SGHRS and CDR2 YFSETQ. The CDR3 loop spans 13 amino acids. CDR3 loop: CASSLLVGHEQFF. The CDR3 DNA reads TGCGCCAGCAGCTTACTAGTCGGTCATGAGCAGTTCTTC.

The chain is built from TRBV3-1 (or the pseudogene TRBV3-2) and TRBJ2-2; TRBD2 aligns across 8 bases. The CDR3 totals 16 residues. CDR1 LGHDT and CDR2 YNNKEL come from the germline V gene (reference sequence). V shed 4 bases, J shed 5 bases, and the junction held 9 bases outside the gene matches. The CDR3 is CASSREPGGPTGELFF. CDR3 bases: TGTGCCAGCAGCCGGGAACCGGGGGGGCCAACCGGGGAGCTGTTTTTT.

This clone occurred a few times. This sequence joins TRBV19 and TRBJ1-2; TRBD1 agrees at 7 bases. Germline-derived CDR1 and CDR2 are LNHDA and SQIVND (reference sequence). The CDR3 runs 16 residues. The V and J ends lost 5 bases and 0 bases, in that order; junction bases with no gene match: 9. The DNA for the CDR3 is TGTGCCAGTAGTGTACAAACAGGGGCCTCTAACTATGGCTACACCTTC. Residues: CASSVQTGASNYGYTF.

In its sample, this clone was seen a few times. V usage is TRBV7-9 and J usage is TRBJ1-2; TRBD1 matches 7 bases. Trimming took 2 bases from V and 7 from J; bases not matched to a gene: 10. This CDR3 comprises 15 residues. Germline V gives CDR1 SEHNR, CDR2 FQNEAQ (reference sequence). The chain's CDR3 is CASSLMVRGSVGYTF. DNA for the CDR3: TGTGCCAGCAGCTTAATGGTCAGGGGGTCTGTTGGCTACACCTTC.

The V and J genes are TRBV5-1 and TRBJ2-7; 7 bases map to TRBD2. The CDR3 is 17 residues long. Per germline, CDR1 SGHRS and CDR2 YFSETQ. V lost 4 bases, J lost 0 bases, and 13 bases stayed unmatched. Written as DNA, the CDR3 is TGCGCCAGCAGCCCCCTGCAGACTAGCTGGAGCTCCTACGAGCAGTACTTC. It yields the protein CASSPLQTSWSSYEQYF.

This clone occurred a few times. The gene calls are TRBV6-6 and TRBJ2-3; 11 positions agree with TRBD2. CDR3 length: 16 amino acids. The germline V gene encodes CDR1 MNHNY and CDR2 SVGAGI (reference sequence). V was pared by 5 bases and J by 0 bases, with 4 bases of the junction left unmatched. The CDR3 region is CASSHRTSGSTDTQYF. CDR3 DNA: TGTGCCAGCAGTCACCGGACTAGCGGGAGCACAGATACGCAGTATTTT.

The V gene is TRBV7-2, the J gene TRBJ2-3; D unresolved. With 2 bases removed from V and 2 bases from J, the gap between germline ends came to 5 bases. The length of the CDR3 is 13 residues. The V gene's germline CDR1 is SGHTA and CDR2 FQGNSA. The CDR3 here is CASSLSFTDTQYF. CDR3 DNA: TGTGCCAGCAGCTTATCGTTCACAGATACGCAGTATTTT. Full variable domain (missing parts from reference TRBV7-2 and TRBJ2-3): GAGVSQSPSNKVTEKGKDVELRCDPISGHTALYWYRQSLGQGLEFLIYFQGNSAPDKSGLPSDRFSAERTGGSVSTLTIQRTQQEDSAVYLCASSLSFTDTQYFGPGTRLTVL.

The chain uses TRBV5-4 and TRBJ2-2; 12 bases line up with TRBD2. Germline trimming cut 0 bases from V and 0 bases from J; bases unmatched to any gene: 6. The CDR3 extends over 19 amino acids. Germline CDR1 SGHNT, CDR2 YYREEE (reference sequence). CDR3 in amino acids: CASSLAVLAGGPNTGELFF. In nucleotides, the CDR3 is TGTGCCAGCAGCTTGGCCGTTCTAGCGGGGGGGCCGAACACCGGGGAGCTGTTTTTT.

This chain connects TRBV28 to TRBJ2-7; TRBD1 matches 11 bases. The CDR3 is 14 amino acids. Trimming cost V 5 bases and J 4 bases; bases outside gene matches: 4. Germline-derived CDR1 and CDR2 are MDHEN and SYDVKM. The CDR3 reads CASSGGTGGYEQYF. The CDR3 DNA reads as TGTGCCAGCAGTGGGGGGACAGGGGGTTACGAGCAGTACTTC.

The chain combines TRBV6-1 with TRBJ1-5; 9 bases map to TRBD1. Losses at the gene ends were 3 bases for V and 7 bases for J; bases not matched to a gene: 4. The CDR3 runs 14 residues. The V gene's germline CDR1 is MNHNS and CDR2 SASEGT. This chain's CDR3 is CASSDTGGVQPQHF. In DNA form, the CDR3 reads TGTGCCAGCAGTGACACAGGGGGCGTGCAGCCCCAGCATTTT.

This chain links TRBV7-2 with TRBJ2-6; a possible D gene is TRBD2 (7 bases). V lost 7 bases and J lost 2, with 9 bases in between. The V gene's germline CDR1 is SGHTA and CDR2 FQGNSA. The CDR3 is made up of 14 amino acids. The CDR3 reads CASNGGPGANVLTF. The CDR3 DNA sequence: TGTGCCAGCAACGGGGGGCCTGGGGCCAACGTCCTGACTTTC. Full variable domain (outside the CDR3, taken from reference TRBV7-2 and TRBJ2-6): GAGVSQSPSNKVTEKGKDVELRCDPISGHTALYWYRQSLGQGLEFLIYFQGNSAPDKSGLPSDRFSAERTGGSVSTLTIQRTQQEDSAVYLCASNGGPGANVLTFGAGSRLTVL.

The J gene is TRBJ1-5, the V gene TRBV4-3; no reliable D call. CDR1 is LGHNA, CDR2 YSLEER, per germline. This CDR3 contains 15 residues. V lost 0 bases, J lost 7 bases, and 13 bases lay in between. The CDR3: CASSQDWGGWQPQHF. The CDR3 DNA reads TGCGCCAGCAGCCAAGACTGGGGAGGGTGGCAGCCCCAGCATTTT.

V is TRBV6-5 and J is TRBJ2-1; a weak D match, TRBD2 (5 bases). The length of the CDR3 is 14 residues. Germline V CDR1 and CDR2: MNHEY, SVGAGI. Trimming pared 0 bases from V and 5 bases from J, leaving 8 bases between. The chain's CDR3 is CASSYSLADNEQFF. The CDR3 DNA reads as TGTGCCAGCAGTTACTCGCTAGCAGACAATGAGCAGTTCTTC.

The chain uses TRBV30 and TRBJ2-7; 9 bases map to TRBD1. CDR1 GTSNPN and CDR2 SVGIG come from the germline V gene (reference sequence). The CDR3 runs 17 residues. V lost 1 base to trimming and J lost 0 bases; unmatched junction nucleotides: 10. CDR3 in DNA: TGTGCCTGGAGTGGGGGACAGGGTAGATATAACTCCTACGAGCAGTACTTC. It translates to CAWSGGQGRYNSYEQYF.

The chain employs TRBV19 and TRBJ1-1; possibly TRBD1 for D (6 bases). CDR3 length: 18 amino acids. The V and J ends lost 5 bases and 1 base respectively, with 23 bases between them. CDR1 and CDR2 (germline): LNHDA, SQIVND (reference sequence). CDR3 protein: CASSGSRDTLRRNTEAFF. As DNA, the CDR3 is TGTGCCAGTAGTGGGTCCCGGGACACCCTAAGGAGGAACACTGAAGCTTTCTTT.

This chain links TRBV28 with TRBJ2-2; 9 nucleotides align to TRBD1. CDR3 length equals 18 residues. The J segment lost 0 bases and the V segment lost 5 bases, leaving 10 bases of the junction unmatched. Germline V CDR1 and CDR2: MDHEN, SYDVKM. The CDR3 sequence: CASSPIPRTGANTGELFF. CDR3 coding DNA: TGTGCCAGCAGTCCCATCCCCCGGACAGGGGCGAACACCGGGGAGCTGTTTTTT.

The chain combines TRBV19 with TRBJ2-3, with D hard to call. CDR1 and CDR2 from the germline V gene are LNHDA and SQIVND (reference sequence). With 3 bases removed from V and 3 bases from J, the gap between germline ends came to 16 bases. This CDR3 comprises 16 residues. CDR3 sequence: CASSIGSTWVTDTQYF. Written as DNA, the CDR3 is TGTGCCAGTAGTATCGGTTCGACATGGGTAACAGATACGCAGTATTTT.

J is TRBJ2-7 and V is TRBV15; D might be TRBD1 (5 bases). Trimming left V 5 bases short and J 5 bases short, with 16 bases between. The CDR3 spans 14 residues. Germline CDR1 is LNHNV and CDR2 is YYDKDF (reference sequence). CDR3 DNA sequence: TGTGCCACCAGCGCCCGCAGGGTCGGAGACGAGCAGTACTTC. Its protein product is CATSARRVGDEQYF. The whole variable domain, filled in from reference TRBV15 and TRBJ2-7, reads DAMVIQNPRYQVTQFGKPVTLSCSQTLNHNVMYWYQQKSSQAPKLLFHYYDKDFNNEADTPDNFQSRRPNTSFCFLDIRSPGLGDTAMYLCATSARRVGDEQYFGPGTRLTVT.

The gene calls are TRBV28 and TRBJ1-4; TRBD1 matches at 7 bases. With V trimmed by 2 bases and J by 8 bases, 8 bases remained unmatched. CDR3 length: 15 amino acids. The germline CDR1 and CDR2 sequences are MDHEN and SYDVKM. CDR3 in DNA: TGTGCCAGCAGTTTAAGACAGGGAATGAACGAAAAACTGTTTTTT. It yields the protein CASSLRQGMNEKLFF.

V and J are TRBV7-6 and TRBJ1-4, with D perhaps matching TRBD1 (6 bases). Germline CDR1 is SGHVS and CDR2 is FNYEAQ. The CDR3 is 15 residues long. The V gene lost 0 bases and the J gene lost 3 bases, with 8 bases spanning the gap. CDR3 sequence: CASSLAKGANEKLFF. CDR3 DNA: TGTGCCAGCAGCTTAGCGAAGGGGGCTAATGAAAAACTGTTTTTT.